The sequence of this T cell receptor (beta chain) was determined in a study of molecular identifiers for immune sequencing clone quantification. General observations from the study: Barcode-sharing identical TCR molecules could underestimate highly expanded clone sizes. Among effectors, clones above 20 RNA copies held over 97% of molecules; among naive cells, under 1%.

Previously reported methods and listed TCR primers produced the bulk TCR libraries. MiXCR, run by TCRdb on the PCR reads, gives a single entry per CDR3 protein. Here the sample spans 60,000 to 70,000 distinct CDR3 sequences, 18% being singletons. This clonotype has at least ten counts. Its antigen remains unknown. V lost 7 bases and J 4 bases, leaving 15 bases between the germline ends. The length of the CDR3 is 14 residues. Germline CDR1 is SNHLY and CDR2 is FYNNEI. The chain recombines TRBV2 with TRBJ2-3; D is unclear. This sequence was found in a human donor in good health. Some libraries in this study had Jurkat cell RNA spiked in. The source material was naive CD8+ T cells from blood, with Jurkat cell RNA spiked in. The subset is: FACS-sorted CD8+CD4-CCR7+CD45RA+ naive T cells. Here the CDR3 DNA reads TGTGCCAGCAATAGCCCGGATGTCGCAGATACGCAGTATTTT. It yields the protein CASNSPDVADTQYF.